This T cell receptor beta chain came from a study of blood T cell repertoires in COVID-19. Study information: T cells, B-cell-depleted T cells, or PBMCs supplied cDNA or gDNA.

Sequenced by immunoSEQ multiplex PCR; TCRdb stores in-frame clones only, minus some. The data contain 150,000 to 200,000 clones, 86% of them seen just once; the ten biggest clones take up about 10%. This clone was picked up one time. Material for sequencing was peripheral blood. The source of this sequence is a woman in her sixties with COVID-19, enrolled during active disease.

CDR3 protein: CASSSLLSGNVGDTQYF. For the CDR3, the DNA is TGTGCCAGCAGCTCACTTCTTAGCGGGAATGTGGGAGATACGCAGTATTTT. The rearrangement uses TRBV7-3 and TRBJ2-3; 8 bases line up with TRBD2. The CDR3 runs 17 residues. J was trimmed by 5 bases and V by 4 bases; bases with no gene match: 14. The germline V gene has CDR1 SGHTA and CDR2 FQGTGA.